This T cell receptor (beta chain) was captured by sequencing in a study of blood T cell repertoires in COVID-19. In the study's own analysis: Amplifying reference gene primers gave estimates of nucleated cell counts. The method was immunoSEQ multiplex PCR; TCRdb's version includes in-frame clones alone and lacks a portion of them. V, J and clone size are taken as reported in that table, and D and trimming were inferred from the DNA itself. The table includes about 140,000 clones, 75% to 90% detected once. CDR1 is SNHLY, CDR2 FYNNEI, per germline. Trimming left V 3 bases short and J 1 base short, with 12 bases between. This CDR3 is 16 amino acids long. Participant reports of clinical history set cohort assignment.

The chain joins TRBV2 to TRBJ2-2, with a weak D call TRBD2 (6 bases). The sequenced sample was PBMCs or T cells enriched from blood (not recorded which). The receptor was derived from a man aged 60 to 75 who had recovered from COVID-19. The CDR3 sequence: CASSEVGGMNTGELFF. In DNA form, the CDR3 reads TGTGCCAGCAGTGAGGTCGGGGGAATGAACACCGGGGAGCTGTTTTTT. The entire variable domain, with the rest obtained from reference TRBV2 and TRBJ2-2, is as follows: EPEVTQTPSHQVTQMGQEVILRCVPISNHLYFYWYRQILGQKVEFLVSFYNNEISEKSEIFDDQFSVERPDGSNFTLKIRSTKLEDSAMYFCASSEVGGMNTGELFFGEGSRLTVL.